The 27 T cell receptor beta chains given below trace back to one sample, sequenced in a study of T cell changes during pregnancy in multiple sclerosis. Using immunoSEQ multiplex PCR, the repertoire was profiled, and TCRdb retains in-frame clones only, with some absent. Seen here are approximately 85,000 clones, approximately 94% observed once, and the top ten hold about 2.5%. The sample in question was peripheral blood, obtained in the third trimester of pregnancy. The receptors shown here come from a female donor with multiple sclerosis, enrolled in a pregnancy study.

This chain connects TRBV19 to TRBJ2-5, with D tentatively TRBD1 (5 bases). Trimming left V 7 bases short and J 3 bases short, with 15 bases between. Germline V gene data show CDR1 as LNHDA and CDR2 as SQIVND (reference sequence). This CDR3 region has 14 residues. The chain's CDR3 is CASKVWTPEETQYF. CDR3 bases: TGTGCCAGTAAGGTCTGGACACCAGAAGAGACCCAGTACTTC.

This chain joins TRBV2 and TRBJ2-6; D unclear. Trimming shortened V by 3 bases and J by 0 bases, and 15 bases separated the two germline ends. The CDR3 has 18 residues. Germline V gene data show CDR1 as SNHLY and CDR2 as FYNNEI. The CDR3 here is CASSEARLSNSGANVLTF. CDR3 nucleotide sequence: TGTGCCAGCAGTGAGGCCCGATTGTCCAACTCTGGGGCCAACGTCCTGACTTTC.

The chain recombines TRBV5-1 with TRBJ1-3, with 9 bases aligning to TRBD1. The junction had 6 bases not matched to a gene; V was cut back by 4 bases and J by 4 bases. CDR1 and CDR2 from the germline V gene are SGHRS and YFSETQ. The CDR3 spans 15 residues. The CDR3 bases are TGCGCCAGCAGCACAGGACAGGGGCCAGGAAACACCATATATTTT. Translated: CASSTGQGPGNTIYF.

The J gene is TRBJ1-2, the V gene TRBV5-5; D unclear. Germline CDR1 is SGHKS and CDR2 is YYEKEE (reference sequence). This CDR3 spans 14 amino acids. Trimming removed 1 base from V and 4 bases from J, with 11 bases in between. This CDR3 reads CASSLLHVLYGYTF. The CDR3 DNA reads TGTGCCAGCAGCTTGTTACATGTGCTCTATGGCTACACCTTC.

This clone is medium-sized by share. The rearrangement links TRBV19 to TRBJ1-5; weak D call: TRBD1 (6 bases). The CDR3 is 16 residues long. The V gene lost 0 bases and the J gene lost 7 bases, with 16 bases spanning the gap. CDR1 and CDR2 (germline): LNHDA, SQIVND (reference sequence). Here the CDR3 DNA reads TGTGCCAGTAGTATAGATTCCACAGGGTTCTTGCAGCCCCAGCATTTT. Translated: CASSIDSTGFLQPQHF.

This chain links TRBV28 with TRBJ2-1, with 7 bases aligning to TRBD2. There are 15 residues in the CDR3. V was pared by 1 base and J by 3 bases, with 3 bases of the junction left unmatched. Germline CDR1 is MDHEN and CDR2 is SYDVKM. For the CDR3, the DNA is TGTGCCAGCAGTTTATTTGGCGGGGGCTACAATGAGCAGTTCTTC. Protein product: CASSLFGGGYNEQFF.

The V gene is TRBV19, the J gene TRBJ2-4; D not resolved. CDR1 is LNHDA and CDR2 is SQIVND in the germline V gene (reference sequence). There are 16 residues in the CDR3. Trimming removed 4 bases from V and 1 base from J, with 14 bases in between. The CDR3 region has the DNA TGTGCCAGTAGTACTCGTGCGTTTGAGGCCAAAAACATTCAGTACTTC. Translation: CASSTRAFEAKNIQYF.

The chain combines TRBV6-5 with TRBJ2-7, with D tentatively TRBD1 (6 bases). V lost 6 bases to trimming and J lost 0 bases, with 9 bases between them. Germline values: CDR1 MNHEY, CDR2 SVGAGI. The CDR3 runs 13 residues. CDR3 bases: TGTGCCAGCAGCGGACAGACCTCCTACGAGCAGTACTTC. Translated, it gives CASSGQTSYEQYF.

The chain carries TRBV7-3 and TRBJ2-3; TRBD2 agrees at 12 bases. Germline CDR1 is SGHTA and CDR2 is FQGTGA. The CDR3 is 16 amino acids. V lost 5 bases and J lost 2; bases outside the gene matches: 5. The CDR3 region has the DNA TGTGCCAGCAGCCCAGGACTAGCGGGGAACACAGATACGCAGTATTTT. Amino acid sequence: CASSPGLAGNTDTQYF.

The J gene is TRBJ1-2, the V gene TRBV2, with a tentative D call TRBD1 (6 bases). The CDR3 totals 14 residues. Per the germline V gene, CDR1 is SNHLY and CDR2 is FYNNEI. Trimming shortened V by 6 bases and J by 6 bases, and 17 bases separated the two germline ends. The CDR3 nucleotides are TGTGCCAGCAGGCAACCCATAGGGGGAGATGGCTACACCTTC. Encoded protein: CASRQPIGGDGYTF. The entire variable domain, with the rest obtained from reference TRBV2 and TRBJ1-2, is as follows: EPEVTQTPSHQVTQMGQEVILRCVPISNHLYFYWYRQILGQKVEFLVSFYNNEISEKSEIFDDQFSVERPDGSNFTLKIRSTKLEDSAMYFCASRQPIGGDGYTFGSGTRLTVV.

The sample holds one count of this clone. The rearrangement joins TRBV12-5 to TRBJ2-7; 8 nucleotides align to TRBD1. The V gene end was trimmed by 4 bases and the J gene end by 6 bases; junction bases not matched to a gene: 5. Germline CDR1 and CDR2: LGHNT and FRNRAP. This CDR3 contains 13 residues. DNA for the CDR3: TGTGCTAGTGGTTCTCTGACAGGGGCCGAGCAGTACTTC. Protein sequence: CASGSLTGAEQYF.

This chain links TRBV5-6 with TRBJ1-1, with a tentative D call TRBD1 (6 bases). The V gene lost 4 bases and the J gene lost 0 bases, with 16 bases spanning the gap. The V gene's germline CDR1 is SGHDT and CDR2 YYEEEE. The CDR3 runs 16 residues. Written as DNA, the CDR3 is TGTGCCAGCAGCCTGGACCTCAGGGGATTGAACACTGAAGCTTTCTTT. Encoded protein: CASSLDLRGLNTEAFF.

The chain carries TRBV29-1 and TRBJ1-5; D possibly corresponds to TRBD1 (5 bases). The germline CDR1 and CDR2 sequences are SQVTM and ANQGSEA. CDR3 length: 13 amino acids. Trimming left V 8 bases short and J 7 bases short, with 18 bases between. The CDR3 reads CSPLGGVRQPQHF. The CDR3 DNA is TGCAGCCCTCTTGGGGGGGTAAGGCAGCCCCAGCATTTT.

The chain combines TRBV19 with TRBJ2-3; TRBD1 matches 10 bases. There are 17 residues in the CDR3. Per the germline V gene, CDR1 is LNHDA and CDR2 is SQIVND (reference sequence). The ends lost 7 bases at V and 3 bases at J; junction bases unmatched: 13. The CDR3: CASTQLGTGVVTDTQYF. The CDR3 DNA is TGTGCCAGTACCCAACTCGGGACAGGGGTCGTGACAGATACGCAGTATTTT.

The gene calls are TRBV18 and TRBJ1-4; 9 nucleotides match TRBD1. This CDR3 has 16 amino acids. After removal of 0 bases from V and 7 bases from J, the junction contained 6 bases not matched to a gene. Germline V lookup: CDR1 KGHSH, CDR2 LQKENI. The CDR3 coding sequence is TGTGCCAGCTCACCACCGTGGACAGGGGATCGTGAAAAACTGTTTTTT. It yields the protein CASSPPWTGDREKLFF.

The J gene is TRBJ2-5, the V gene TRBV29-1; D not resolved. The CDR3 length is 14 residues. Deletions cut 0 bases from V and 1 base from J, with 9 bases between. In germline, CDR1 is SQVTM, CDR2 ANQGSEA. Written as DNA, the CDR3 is TGCAGCGTTGAAGATCGCGGCGGCCAAGAGACCCAGTACTTC. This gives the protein CSVEDRGGQETQYF.

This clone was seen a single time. CDR3: CASSQTGTVTYEQYF. CDR3 sequence (DNA): TGCGCCAGCAGTCAGACCGGGACAGTTACCTACGAGCAGTACTTC. This chain joins TRBV5-1 and TRBJ2-7, with TRBD1 matching over 7 bases. Germline V CDR1 and CDR2: SGHRS, YFSETQ. The CDR3 is 15 amino acids. Losses at the gene ends were 5 bases for V and 2 bases for J; bases not matched to a gene: 10.

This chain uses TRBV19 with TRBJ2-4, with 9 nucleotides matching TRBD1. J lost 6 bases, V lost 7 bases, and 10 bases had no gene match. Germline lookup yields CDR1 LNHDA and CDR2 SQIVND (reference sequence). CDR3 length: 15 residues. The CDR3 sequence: CASKRTGALLNIQYF. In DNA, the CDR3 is TGTGCCAGTAAACGGACAGGGGCATTGCTAAACATTCAGTACTTC.

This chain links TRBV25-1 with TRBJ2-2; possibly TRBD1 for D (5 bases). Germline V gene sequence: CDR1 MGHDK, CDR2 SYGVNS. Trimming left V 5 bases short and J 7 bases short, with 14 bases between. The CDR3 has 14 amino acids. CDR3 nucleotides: TGTGCCAGCAGTTGGTTAGGGGCGAACGGGGAGCTGTTTTTT. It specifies CASSWLGANGELFF. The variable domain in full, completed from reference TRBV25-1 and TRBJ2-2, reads EADIYQTPRYLVIGTGKKITLECSQTMGHDKMYWYQQDPGMELHLIHYSYGVNSTEKGDLSSESTVSRIRTEHFPLTLESARPSHTSQYLCASSWLGANGELFFGEGSRLTVL.

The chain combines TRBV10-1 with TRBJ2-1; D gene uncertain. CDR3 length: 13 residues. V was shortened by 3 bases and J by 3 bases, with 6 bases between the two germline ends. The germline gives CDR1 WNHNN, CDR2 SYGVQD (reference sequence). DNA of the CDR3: TGCGCCAGCAGTGATCAGTTCTACAATGAGCAGTTCTTC. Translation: CASSDQFYNEQFF.

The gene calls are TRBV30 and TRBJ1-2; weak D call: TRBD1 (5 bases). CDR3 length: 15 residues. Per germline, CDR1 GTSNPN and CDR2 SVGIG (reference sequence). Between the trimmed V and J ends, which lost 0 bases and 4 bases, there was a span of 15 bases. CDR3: CAWSVRGEEVYGYTF. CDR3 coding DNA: TGTGCCTGGAGTGTACGGGGGGAAGAGGTCTATGGCTACACCTTC.

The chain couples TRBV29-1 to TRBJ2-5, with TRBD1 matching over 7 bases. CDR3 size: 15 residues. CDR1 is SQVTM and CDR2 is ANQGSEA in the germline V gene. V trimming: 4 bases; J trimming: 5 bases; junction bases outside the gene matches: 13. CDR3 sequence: CSVAQRQGPGETQYF. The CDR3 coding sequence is TGCAGCGTTGCCCAACGACAGGGTCCGGGGGAGACCCAGTACTTC.

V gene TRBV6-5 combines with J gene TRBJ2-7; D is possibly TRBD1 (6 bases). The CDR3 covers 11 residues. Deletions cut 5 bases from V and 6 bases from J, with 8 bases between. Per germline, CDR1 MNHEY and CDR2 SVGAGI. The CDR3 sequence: CASSTGTEQYF. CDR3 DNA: TGTGCCAGCAGTACAGGGACCGAGCAGTACTTC.

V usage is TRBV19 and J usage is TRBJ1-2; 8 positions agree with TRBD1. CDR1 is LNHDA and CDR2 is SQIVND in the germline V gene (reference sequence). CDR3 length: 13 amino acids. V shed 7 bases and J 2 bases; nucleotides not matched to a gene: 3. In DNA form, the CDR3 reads TGTGCCAGTATTAGGACAGGGAACTATGGCTACACCTTC. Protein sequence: CASIRTGNYGYTF.

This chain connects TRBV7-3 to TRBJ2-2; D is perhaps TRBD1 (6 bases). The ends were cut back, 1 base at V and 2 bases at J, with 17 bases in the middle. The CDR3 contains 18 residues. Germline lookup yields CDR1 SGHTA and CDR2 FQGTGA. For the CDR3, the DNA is TGTGCCAGCAGCTTAATGGGGCAGGGGATCCTAAACACCGGGGAGCTGTTTTTT. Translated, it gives CASSLMGQGILNTGELFF.

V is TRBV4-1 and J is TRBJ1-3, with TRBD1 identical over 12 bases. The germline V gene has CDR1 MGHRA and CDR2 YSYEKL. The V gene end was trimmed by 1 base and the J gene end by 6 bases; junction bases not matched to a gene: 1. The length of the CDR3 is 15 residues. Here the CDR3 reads CASSQAGQGANTIYF. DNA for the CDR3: TGCGCCAGCAGCCAAGCGGGACAGGGGGCAAACACCATATATTTT.

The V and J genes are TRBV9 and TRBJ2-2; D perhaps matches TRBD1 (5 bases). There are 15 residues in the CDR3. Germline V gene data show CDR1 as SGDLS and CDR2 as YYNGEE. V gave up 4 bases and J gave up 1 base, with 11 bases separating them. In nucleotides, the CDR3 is TGTGCCAGCAGCTCCGGCAGGGTGAACACCGGGGAGCTGTTTTTT. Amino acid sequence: CASSSGRVNTGELFF.